This TCR beta chain was retrieved from a study of spatial heterogeneity in lung cancer. Overall study context: TCR and UMI combinations that were unique each appeared, on average, more than ten times in raw reads. Points from the study as a whole: Follow-up blood showed ubiquitous expanded tumor TCRs less than blood at resection did.

As for this clonotype: Its specificity is not known.

Every molecule of TCR cDNA had its own unique molecular identifier. TCRdb re-analysed the 5' RACE reads in MiXCR, keeping a single row per CDR3 protein. The data hold just over 25,000 distinct CDR3 sequences, with 10% to 15% observed a single time. CDR3 length equals 13 residues. Germline assignment: CDR1 SQVTM and CDR2 ANQGSEA. Deletions cut 3 bases from V and 2 bases from J, with 9 bases between. Time point: sample taken at primary tumor resection. Unsorted samples of tumor, nontumor lung or frozen PBMC had their whole RNA sequenced. Untreated early-stage non-small cell lung cancer patients, fewer than 85 in total, were the donors.

The chain links TRBV29-1 to TRBJ2-3; TRBD1 might be the D (6 bases). The sequence came from a female donor with early-stage non-small cell lung cancer. The sample consisted of PBMCs, taken at surgery. The CDR3 region has the DNA TGCAGCGTTGATGGGGACAACACAGATACGCAGTATTTT. Amino acids: CSVDGDNTDTQYF.